This T cell receptor beta chain was captured by sequencing in a study of blood T cell repertoires in COVID-19. Study context: From T cells, B-cell-depleted T cells, or PBMCs came the material, which was cDNA or gDNA.

The germline V gene encodes CDR1 SNHLY and CDR2 FYNNEI. This CDR3 comprises 16 residues. V was shortened by 6 bases and J by 1 base, with 18 bases between the two germline ends. In the original analysis: The assay estimated nucleated cells by amplifying reference gene primers. Produced via immunoSEQ multiplex PCR; TCRdb's table is partial and in-frame only. The DNA gave D and trimming, while V, J and clone size come from that table. The table lists around 260,000 clones, 83% of them singletons, with around 4.5% in the top ten. This TCR was sampled from a man aged 60 to 69 who had recovered from COVID-19. The chain uses TRBV2 and TRBJ1-2, with D possibly being TRBD1 (6 bases). Sequences were obtained from peripheral blood. The CDR3 reads CASRGGQITFNYGYTF. In DNA, the CDR3 is TGTGCCAGCAGAGGAGGACAGATCACTTTTAACTATGGCTACACCTTC.